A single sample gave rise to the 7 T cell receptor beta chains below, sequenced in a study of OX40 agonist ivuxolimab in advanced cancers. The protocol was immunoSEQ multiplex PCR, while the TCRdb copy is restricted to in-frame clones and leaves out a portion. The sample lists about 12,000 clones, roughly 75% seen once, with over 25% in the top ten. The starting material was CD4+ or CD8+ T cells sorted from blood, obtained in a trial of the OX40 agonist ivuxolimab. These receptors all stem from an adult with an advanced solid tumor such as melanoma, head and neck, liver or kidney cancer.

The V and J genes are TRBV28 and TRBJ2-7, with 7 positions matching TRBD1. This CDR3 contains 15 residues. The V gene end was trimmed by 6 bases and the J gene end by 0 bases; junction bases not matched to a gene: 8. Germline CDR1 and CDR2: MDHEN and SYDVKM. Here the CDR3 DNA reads TGTGCCAGCAGCTCCGGGACAGCCCTCTCCTACGAGCAGTACTTC. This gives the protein CASSSGTALSYEQYF.

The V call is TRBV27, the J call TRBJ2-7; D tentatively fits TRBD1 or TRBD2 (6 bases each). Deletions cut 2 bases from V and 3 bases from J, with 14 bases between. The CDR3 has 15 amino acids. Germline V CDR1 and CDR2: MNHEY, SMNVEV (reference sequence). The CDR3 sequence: CASSLGGPLVYEQYF. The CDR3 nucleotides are TGTGCCAGCAGTTTAGGGGGGCCTTTAGTCTACGAGCAGTACTTC.

CDR3 nucleotide sequence: TGCGCCAGCACCAAGGGGCTGGTAGCTAATGAAAAACTGTTTTTT. Its protein is CASTKGLVANEKLFF. The V and J genes are TRBV5-1 and TRBJ1-4, with D possibly being TRBD1 (5 bases). V dropped 6 bases and J dropped 3 bases, with 15 bases sitting between them. The CDR3 contains 15 residues. Looked up from germline, CDR1 is SGHRS and CDR2 is YFSETQ.

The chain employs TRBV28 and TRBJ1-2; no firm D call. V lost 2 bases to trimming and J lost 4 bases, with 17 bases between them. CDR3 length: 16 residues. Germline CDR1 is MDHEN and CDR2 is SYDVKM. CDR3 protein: CASSLEAESWGYGYTF. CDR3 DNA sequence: TGTGCCAGCAGTTTAGAGGCGGAAAGTTGGGGCTATGGCTACACCTTC.

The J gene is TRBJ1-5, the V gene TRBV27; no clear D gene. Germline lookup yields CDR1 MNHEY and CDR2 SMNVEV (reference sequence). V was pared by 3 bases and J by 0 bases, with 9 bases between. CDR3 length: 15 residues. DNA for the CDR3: TGTGCCAGCAGTTTGGGCCCCTATAGCAATCAGCCCCAGCATTTT. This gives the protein CASSLGPYSNQPQHF.

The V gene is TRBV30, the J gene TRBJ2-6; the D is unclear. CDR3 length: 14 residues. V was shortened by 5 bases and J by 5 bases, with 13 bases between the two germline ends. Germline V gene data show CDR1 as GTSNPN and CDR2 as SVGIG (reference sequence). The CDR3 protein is CAWESRRRANVLTF. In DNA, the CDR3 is TGTGCCTGGGAGAGTCGGCGTCGGGCCAACGTCCTGACTTTC.

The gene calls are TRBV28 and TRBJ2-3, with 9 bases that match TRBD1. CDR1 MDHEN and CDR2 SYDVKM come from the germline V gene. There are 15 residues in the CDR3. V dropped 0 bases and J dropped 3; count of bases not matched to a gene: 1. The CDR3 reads CASSLWDRGTDTQYF. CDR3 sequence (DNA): TGTGCCAGCAGTTTATGGGACAGGGGAACAGATACGCAGTATTTT.